The source of this TCR beta chain is a study of tumor-infiltrating lymphocytes in localized non-small cell lung cancer. For the study at large: Some samples were collected after neoadjuvant chemotherapy; smokers, never-smokers and several histologies were included.

V lost 0 bases to trimming and J lost 0 bases; unmatched junction nucleotides: 4. Germline CDR1 and CDR2: KGHSH and LQKENI. The CDR3 is 18 amino acids. Whole-study findings and limits: Tumor T-cell fraction from TCR sequencing was not associated with recurrence-free survival (p = 0.61). Compared with uninvolved lung, tumors showed higher T cell infiltration by TCRbeta sequencing. Not all patients were TCR sequenced, owing to tissue quantity.

This table comes from immunoSEQ multiplex PCR, and its TCRdb copy is limited to in-frame clones, with some not included. Found here are 20,000 or so clones, just under 75% of them singletons; the top ten hold approximately 5.8%. Details on this clone: Its target is not known.

What was sequenced was lung tumor tissue. The chain recombines TRBV18 with TRBJ2-1; 11 nucleotides align to TRBD2. The sequence derives from a human donor with non-small cell lung cancer. CDR3 region: CASSPPLAGGSSYNEQFF. In DNA, the CDR3 is TGTGCCAGCTCACCACCGCTAGCGGGGGGCAGCTCCTACAATGAGCAGTTCTTC.